The 30 T cell receptor beta chains below were found in one sample sequenced in a study of blood T cell repertoires in COVID-19. Clones were read by immunoSEQ multiplex PCR, and TCRdb kept only the in-frame ones, dropping some. The sample yields around 190,000 clones, about 90% seen once. The specimen was peripheral blood. The receptor set was obtained from a man aged 65 to 85 with active or convalescent COVID-19.

The rearrangement uses TRBV18 and TRBJ1-5; D remains unclear. Trimming pared 3 bases from V and 0 bases from J, leaving 9 bases between. From germline, CDR1 is KGHSH and CDR2 LQKENI. The CDR3 totals 15 residues. CDR3 in amino acids: CASSPGSYSNQPQHF. The CDR3 DNA follows: TGTGCCAGCTCACCGGGCAGCTATAGCAATCAGCCCCAGCATTTT.

The chain is built from TRBV10-1 and TRBJ1-1, with TRBD1 identical over 7 bases. CDR3 length: 14 residues. V shed 6 bases, J shed 2 bases, and the junction held 6 bases outside the gene matches. Germline V gene lookup returns CDR1 WNHNN and CDR2 SYGVQD (reference sequence). CDR3 DNA: TGCGCCAGCAGCTCCGGGACAGCCAACACTGAAGCTTTCTTT. This encodes CASSSGTANTEAFF.

The chain employs TRBV6-5 and TRBJ2-2, with a possible D match to TRBD2 (5 bases). V lost 6 bases and J lost 9, with 17 bases in between. CDR3 length: 14 amino acids. Germline CDR1 and CDR2: MNHEY and SVGAGI. Here the CDR3 reads CASSPGVGPWELFF. The CDR3 coding sequence is TGTGCCAGCAGCCCCGGGGTCGGCCCCTGGGAGCTGTTTTTT.

The chain combines TRBV5-1 with TRBJ2-5, with a possible D match to TRBD1 (6 bases). The V end lost 4 bases, the J end lost 4 bases, and 17 bases lay between the germline ends. The CDR3 has 15 amino acids. Germline V gene sequence: CDR1 SGHRS, CDR2 YFSETQ. CDR3 residues: CASSPTAGAAETQYF. CDR3 nucleotides: TGCGCCAGCAGCCCCACTGCAGGGGCCGCAGAGACCCAGTACTTC.

The rearrangement links TRBV19 to TRBJ2-5; D is unresolved. The CDR3 is 15 amino acids. With 5 bases removed from V and 2 bases from J, the gap between germline ends came to 15 bases. Germline-derived CDR1 and CDR2 are LNHDA and SQIVND (reference sequence). The CDR3 DNA reads TGTGCCAGTAGTCCTCTGAGTACCGGTCAAGAGACCCAGTACTTC. It is translated as CASSPLSTGQETQYF.

V gene TRBV5-6 combines with J gene TRBJ2-7; 13 bases line up with TRBD2. CDR3 length equals 15 residues. Germline V gene lookup returns CDR1 SGHDT and CDR2 YYEEEE. With 4 bases clipped from V and 4 bases from J, the junction kept 5 bases outside the gene matches. The CDR3 sequence: CASSLGTSGIYEQYF. CDR3 DNA: TGTGCCAGCAGCCTCGGGACTAGCGGGATTTACGAGCAGTACTTC. The whole variable domain, remainder taken from reference TRBV5-6 and TRBJ2-7, is DAGVTQSPTHLIKTRGQQVTLRCSPKSGHDTVSWYQQALGQGPQFIFQYYEEEERQRGNFPDRFSGHQFPNYSSELNVNALLLGDSALYLCASSLGTSGIYEQYFGPGTRLTVT.

The chain joins TRBV28 to TRBJ1-2; D might be TRBD1 (5 bases). V was shortened by 6 bases and J by 7 bases, with 15 bases between the two germline ends. The CDR3 extends over 13 amino acids. Per germline, CDR1 MDHEN and CDR2 SYDVKM. The CDR3 here is CASRGGGGTGYTF. The DNA for the CDR3 is TGTGCCAGCAGGGGGGGTGGAGGGACTGGCTACACCTTC.

V is TRBV6-2 or TRBV6-3 and J is TRBJ1-1; 7 bases are shared with TRBD1. From germline, CDR1 is MNHEY and CDR2 SVGEGT. Trimming took 2 bases from V and 10 from J; bases not matched to a gene: 4. The CDR3 totals 12 residues. In DNA form, the CDR3 reads TGTGCCAGCAGTTACAGACAGGGTAGAGCTTTCTTT. Protein sequence: CASSYRQGRAFF.

The rearrangement joins TRBV3-1 (or the pseudogene TRBV3-2) to TRBJ1-2; 10 nucleotides match TRBD1. V trimming: 4 bases; J trimming: 0 bases; junction bases outside the gene matches: 2. The CDR3 is 15 residues long. Per the germline V gene, CDR1 is LGHDT and CDR2 is YNNKEL (reference sequence). The CDR3: CASSRTGGANYGYTF. In DNA form, the CDR3 reads TGTGCCAGCAGCCGGACAGGGGGAGCTAACTATGGCTACACCTTC.

The genes are TRBV6-6 and TRBJ1-4, with a possible D match to TRBD1 (5 bases). The germline V and J ends were trimmed by 6 bases and 1 base, with 9 bases remaining between them. This CDR3 contains 14 residues. The germline V gene encodes CDR1 MNHNY and CDR2 SVGAGI (reference sequence). The CDR3 here is CASRFQGTNEKLFF. The CDR3 coding sequence is TGTGCCAGCAGGTTTCAGGGAACTAATGAAAAACTGTTTTTT.

The genes are TRBV27 and TRBJ2-1; possible D gene TRBD2, 6 bases. V shed 2 bases and J shed 8 bases, with 19 bases lying between them. This CDR3 spans 16 amino acids. Germline loops: CDR1 MNHEY, CDR2 SMNVEV (reference sequence). The CDR3 loop reads CASSLLVRGLGDEQFF. In nucleotides, the CDR3 is TGTGCCAGCAGTTTACTAGTACGGGGACTCGGGGATGAGCAGTTCTTC.

The rearrangement uses TRBV19 and TRBJ2-1; 10 bases are shared with TRBD2. This CDR3 spans 15 amino acids. CDR1 LNHDA and CDR2 SQIVND come from the germline V gene (reference sequence). The V gene end was trimmed by 1 base and the J gene end by 9 bases; junction bases not matched to a gene: 6. CDR3 bases: TGTGCCAGTAGTATAGGGAGCGGGAGGGGGAGTGAGCAGTTCTTC. It specifies CASSIGSGRGSEQFF.

The V and J genes are TRBV10-3 and TRBJ2-2; 7 nucleotides line up with TRBD1. CDR1 is ENHRY, CDR2 SYGVKD, per germline. The junction had 7 bases not matched to a gene; V was cut back by 6 bases and J by 6 bases. CDR3 length equals 14 residues. The CDR3 loop reads CAIREDRAPGELFF. The CDR3 region has the DNA TGTGCCATCAGAGAAGACAGGGCCCCCGGGGAGCTGTTTTTT.

This clone was seen a few times. The CDR3 DNA reads as TGTGCCAGCAGCCAATCCTTGGACAGGGAAGAGTACTTC. Residues: CASSQSLDREEYF. The V gene is TRBV14, the J gene TRBJ2-5; TRBD1 aligns across 8 bases. Germline V gene data show CDR1 as SGHDN and CDR2 as FVKESK. This CDR3 is built from 13 residues. J lost 12 bases, V lost 2 bases, and 8 bases had no gene match.

The chain recombines TRBV7-2 with TRBJ1-2, with 8 positions matching TRBD1. V trimming: 2 bases; J trimming: 7 bases; junction bases outside the gene matches: 9. Germline assignment: CDR1 SGHTA and CDR2 FQGNSA. CDR3 length: 15 residues. This chain's CDR3 is CASSLTTTGGGGYTF. The CDR3 DNA reads TGTGCCAGCAGCTTAACCACTACAGGGGGAGGTGGCTACACCTTC.

This chain connects TRBV30 to TRBJ2-2, with D possibly TRBD2 on 5 matching bases. V shed 8 bases and J shed 6 bases, with 10 bases lying between them. The germline CDR1 and CDR2 sequences are GTSNPN and SVGIG (reference sequence). This CDR3 region has 11 residues. CDR3 coding DNA: TGTGCCGGGTTGCGGGCCGGGGAGCTGTTTTTT. Residues: CAGLRAGELFF.

The chain couples TRBV7-2 to TRBJ1-4, with a possible D match to TRBD1 (5 bases). Germline-derived CDR1 and CDR2 are SGHTA and FQGNSA. V shed 5 bases and J shed 7 bases, with 11 bases lying between them. The CDR3 has 13 residues. As DNA, the CDR3 is TGTGCCAGCAGCGAGCGACAGTTTGAAAAACTGTTTTTT. It translates to CASSERQFEKLFF. The variable domain in full, completed from reference TRBV7-2 and TRBJ1-4, reads GAGVSQSPSNKVTEKGKDVELRCDPISGHTALYWYRQSLGQGLEFLIYFQGNSAPDKSGLPSDRFSAERTGGSVSTLTIQRTQQEDSAVYLCASSERQFEKLFFGSGTQLSVL.

The gene calls are TRBV28 and TRBJ2-7, with 12 bases that match TRBD2. With V trimmed by 3 bases and J by 5 bases, 11 bases remained unmatched. CDR1 is MDHEN and CDR2 is SYDVKM in the germline V gene. CDR3 length: 17 amino acids. The CDR3 protein is CASSFTRLAGESHEQYF. The CDR3 DNA reads TGTGCCAGCAGTTTTACGAGACTAGCGGGAGAGTCCCACGAGCAGTACTTC.

V and J are TRBV29-1 and TRBJ2-1; maybe TRBD1 (5 bases). CDR3 length: 13 amino acids. V lost 3 bases and J lost 8, with 14 bases in between. Germline CDR1 reads SQVTM; CDR2 reads ANQGSEA. The CDR3 reads CSVDSQGFYEQFF. The CDR3 nucleotides are TGCAGCGTTGACTCGCAGGGATTCTATGAGCAGTTCTTC.

V is TRBV9 and J is TRBJ1-6, with 10 bases that match TRBD1. The germline V gene has CDR1 SGDLS and CDR2 YYNGEE. V shed 0 bases and J 5 bases; nucleotides not matched to a gene: 8. The CDR3 length is 18 residues. The CDR3 loop is CASSVDPGTGADNSPLHF. The CDR3, as DNA: TGTGCCAGCAGCGTAGACCCCGGGACAGGGGCCGATAATTCACCCCTCCACTTT.

This rearrangement joins TRBV28 to TRBJ2-1, with TRBD2 identical over 10 bases. From germline, CDR1 is MDHEN and CDR2 SYDVKM. Germline trimming cut 5 bases from V and 8 bases from J; bases unmatched to any gene: 9. The CDR3 extends over 15 amino acids. The CDR3 spells CASSHPSGRRDEQFF. The DNA of the CDR3 is TGTGCCAGCAGTCATCCTAGCGGGAGAAGGGATGAGCAGTTCTTC.

This rearrangement joins TRBV12-3 or TRBV12-4 to TRBJ1-1; D unresolved. There are 13 residues in the CDR3. V lost 3 bases and J lost 4, with 9 bases in between. CDR3 loop: CASSFRESTEAFF. In nucleotides, the CDR3 is TGTGCCAGCAGTTTTCGGGAAAGCACTGAAGCTTTCTTT.

This clone was observed once. This chain joins TRBV18 and TRBJ1-5; perhaps TRBD1 as D (5 bases). Germline V gene lookup returns CDR1 KGHSH and CDR2 LQKENI. V was cut by 6 bases and J by 2 bases, with 14 bases left in between. This CDR3 is built from 15 residues. The CDR3 loop is CASSPDTQRNQPQHF. The CDR3 DNA follows: TGTGCCAGCTCTCCGGACACCCAGCGCAATCAGCCCCAGCATTTT.

The chain joins TRBV12-3 or TRBV12-4 to TRBJ1-1; D call uncertain. V was clipped by 6 bases and J by 4 bases, with 6 bases between them. CDR3 length equals 11 residues. CDR3 loop: CASRLTTEAFF. CDR3 sequence (DNA): TGTGCCAGCAGACTAACCACTGAAGCTTTCTTT.

CDR3 region: CASSPGTGPGIDTQYF. For the CDR3, the DNA is TGCGCCAGCAGCCCGGGGACAGGGCCTGGAATAGATACGCAGTATTTT. The rearrangement joins TRBV5-1 to TRBJ2-3, with TRBD1 identical over 9 bases. The CDR3 is 16 residues long. The trim removed 4 bases at V and 5 bases at J, leaving 11 bases unmatched. Germline lookup yields CDR1 SGHRS and CDR2 YFSETQ.

In its sample, this clone was seen a few times. The chain is built from TRBV2 and TRBJ2-1; D is uncertain. This CDR3 has 13 amino acids. CDR1 is SNHLY, CDR2 FYNNEI, per germline. Between the trimmed V and J ends, which lost 7 bases and 3 bases, there was a span of 10 bases. CDR3 in amino acids: CASTLSYYNEQFF. The CDR3 DNA reads TGTGCCAGCACCCTATCTTACTACAATGAGCAGTTCTTC.

The rearrangement uses TRBV7-2 and TRBJ2-1; D ambiguous. Per germline, CDR1 SGHTA and CDR2 FQGNSA. Trimming removed 4 bases at V and 5 bases at J, with 12 bases between. The CDR3 is 14 amino acids. CDR3 sequence reads: CASSSPPQHNEQFF. CDR3 in DNA: TGTGCCAGCAGCTCGCCACCACAGCACAATGAGCAGTTCTTC. Together with reference TRBV7-2 and TRBJ2-1, the CDR3 gives the full variable domain: GAGVSQSPSNKVTEKGKDVELRCDPISGHTALYWYRQSLGQGLEFLIYFQGNSAPDKSGLPSDRFSAERTGGSVSTLTIQRTQQEDSAVYLCASSSPPQHNEQFFGPGTRLTVL.

V usage is TRBV11-3 and J usage is TRBJ2-1; 9 positions match TRBD1. The CDR3 spans 14 residues. The V gene's germline CDR1 is SGHNT and CDR2 YENEEA. Losses at the gene ends were 6 bases for V and 2 bases for J; bases not matched to a gene: 2. The CDR3 sequence: CASSGTGTYNEQFF. CDR3 sequence (DNA): TGTGCCAGCAGTGGGACAGGGACCTACAATGAGCAGTTCTTC.

A remark on this clone: Other DNA sequences within the sample encode an identical CDR3. The rearrangement links TRBV19 to TRBJ1-4; D gene uncertain. Germline assignment: CDR1 LNHDA and CDR2 SQIVND (reference sequence). Trimming cost V 4 bases and J 7 bases, with 10 bases left between them. CDR3 length: 13 amino acids. CDR3 protein: CASSRGLGEKLFF. In DNA form, the CDR3 reads TGTGCCAGTAGTAGAGGGTTAGGTGAAAAACTGTTTTTT.

The chain combines TRBV6-2 or TRBV6-3 with TRBJ1-1; 10 bases line up with TRBD1. This CDR3 region has 15 residues. V trimming: 6 bases; J trimming: 6 bases; junction bases outside the gene matches: 10. The germline gives CDR1 MNHEY, CDR2 SVGEGT. CDR3 in DNA: TGTGCCAGCAGCCGGCCGGGACAGGGGAATGCTGAAGCTTTCTTT. As protein: CASSRPGQGNAEAFF.